The 19 T cell receptor beta chains presented below share a single source sample, sequenced in a study of Ad26.COV2.S vaccination and SARS-CoV-2 variants (dated by TCRdb to 2020 to 2022). To prepare the library, the immunoSEQ multiplex PCR assay was applied. TCRdb stores this immuneACCESS table with in-frame sequences only. Part of the clones is absent; in the studies checked, under half of the shortfall reflects unresolved V genes, and no reason is known for the rest. Recorded for this sample are a few hundred thousand clones; about 90% of them occurred a single time. The ten top clones hold around 1.7% of the sample. The treatment or condition label, read with the paper, signifies: roughly 20 received Ad26.COV2.S at low or high dose, single or two shots; 5 received placebo; per-sample allocation not given. Repertoires of vaccine and placebo recipients were sequenced from samples taken on day 63 after the first injection.

The source was peripheral blood, collected in a trial of Ad26.COV2.S vaccine versus placebo. The receptors come from a person between 18 and 60 years old who received the Ad26.COV2.S COVID-19 vaccine or a placebo.

This chain connects TRBV4-3 to TRBJ1-2; TRBD1 agrees at 7 bases. The CDR3 length is 15 residues. The germline V gene has CDR1 LGHNA and CDR2 YSLEER. V lost 1 base, J lost 8 bases, and 10 bases stayed unmatched. The CDR3 reads CASSQGDRALLGYTF. The CDR3 DNA reads TGCGCCAGCAGCCAAGGAGACAGGGCCCTTCTGGGCTACACCTTC.

V is TRBV9 and J is TRBJ1-2, with D uncertain. The V end was cut by 0 bases, the J end by 3 bases, with 6 bases between. The CDR3 covers 13 residues. CDR1 SGDLS and CDR2 YYNGEE come from the germline V gene. CDR3 protein: CASSVAGYYGYTF. CDR3 bases: TGTGCCAGCAGCGTAGCCGGATACTATGGCTACACCTTC.

The chain uses TRBV9 and TRBJ1-4; tentative D call: TRBD1 (5 bases). This CDR3 has 14 residues. V gave up 4 bases and J gave up 4 bases, with 11 bases separating them. The germline V gene has CDR1 SGDLS and CDR2 YYNGEE. CDR3 sequence reads: CASSLQGSNEKLFF. As DNA, the CDR3 is TGTGCCAGCAGCCTCCAGGGAAGTAATGAAAAACTGTTTTTT.

CDR3 sequence: CAISESPATVYGYTF. The CDR3 DNA follows: TGTGCCATCAGTGAGTCGCCAGCCACGGTCTATGGCTACACCTTC. The gene calls are TRBV10-3 and TRBJ1-2; D remains unclear. Trimming pared 0 bases from V and 4 bases from J, leaving 12 bases between. This CDR3 comprises 15 residues. Germline V gives CDR1 ENHRY, CDR2 SYGVKD.

The table lists this clone with a count of one. V usage is TRBV12-5 and J usage is TRBJ1-1, with 7 bases aligning to TRBD1. The CDR3 is made up of 17 amino acids. Germline V gene data show CDR1 as LGHNT and CDR2 as FRNRAP. The V segment lost 0 bases and the J segment 5 bases; nucleotides outside the gene matches: 12. The CDR3 reads CASGLVYIRQGLTEAFF. DNA of the CDR3: TGTGCTAGTGGTTTGGTTTATATAAGACAGGGTTTAACTGAAGCTTTCTTT.

The chain employs TRBV21-1 and TRBJ1-6; no DNA check was done on the table's D call, TRBD1. TRBV21-1 has pseudogene status. The CDR3 length is 20 residues. The CDR3 DNA sequence: TGTGCCAGCAGCAAAAGGGGAACGAAAGAAAAGAGCTCCTATAATTCACCCCTCCACTTT. Amino acids: CASSKRGTKEKSSYNSPLHF.

The CDR3 protein is CASSQDSIRPSTDTQYF. CDR3 nucleotide sequence: TGCGCCAGCAGCCAAGATTCAATCAGGCCCAGCACAGATACGCAGTATTTT. The chain has TRBV4-1 and TRBJ2-3, with D uncertain. V was trimmed by 0 bases and J by 0 bases, leaving 13 bases between them. The germline V gene encodes CDR1 MGHRA and CDR2 YSYEKL. The CDR3 is 17 amino acids.

J is TRBJ2-3 and V is TRBV7-9; TRBD2 aligns across 9 bases. The CDR3 has 16 amino acids. Germline CDR1 reads SEHNR; CDR2 reads FQNEAQ (reference sequence). V trimming: 2 bases; J trimming: 3 bases; junction bases outside the gene matches: 6. This chain's CDR3 is CASSLRAGGITDTQYF. CDR3 sequence (DNA): TGTGCCAGCAGCTTACGAGCGGGGGGTATTACAGATACGCAGTATTTT.

The rearrangement links TRBV14 to TRBJ1-6; unclear D gene. From germline, CDR1 is SGHDN and CDR2 FVKESK. The V end was cut by 2 bases, the J end by 7 bases, with 9 bases between. CDR3 size: 14 residues. Written as DNA, the CDR3 is TGTGCCAGCAGCCAACCGACTTTAAATTCACCCCTCCACTTT. Its protein product is CASSQPTLNSPLHF.

The chain employs TRBV2 and TRBJ1-3, with D unresolved. Germline V gives CDR1 SNHLY, CDR2 FYNNEI. The CDR3 covers 14 residues. V was pared by 3 bases and J by 0 bases, with 6 bases between. Here the CDR3 DNA reads TGTGCCAGCAGTGAGGCGATCTCTGGAAACACCATATATTTT. This codes for CASSEAISGNTIYF.

This chain connects TRBV5-1 to TRBJ2-7, with 8 bases fitting TRBD2. Germline V gene data show CDR1 as SGHRS and CDR2 as YFSETQ. The CDR3 runs 16 residues. V lost 0 bases to trimming and J lost 0 bases; unmatched junction nucleotides: 5. CDR3 region: CASSLELAVSSYEQYF. DNA for the CDR3: TGCGCCAGCAGCTTGGAACTAGCGGTAAGCTCCTACGAGCAGTACTTC. Filled out from reference TRBV5-1 and TRBJ2-7, the complete variable domain reads KAGVTQTPRYLIKTRGQQVTLSCSPISGHRSVSWYQQTPGQGLQFLFEYFSETQRNKGNFPGRFSGRQFSNSRSEMNVSTLELGDSALYLCASSLELAVSSYEQYFGPGTRLTVT.

This clone was seen just once. This rearrangement joins TRBV18 to TRBJ1-4, with 8 bases matching TRBD1. The CDR3 covers 16 residues. CDR1 is KGHSH and CDR2 is LQKENI in the germline V gene. Trimming removed 2 bases from V and 7 bases from J; junction bases left unmatched: 9. CDR3 DNA sequence: TGTGCCAGCTCACCAGAGACAGGGGTGAGAGGTGAAAAACTGTTTTTT. It yields the protein CASSPETGVRGEKLFF.

The chain carries TRBV25-1 and TRBJ2-1; TRBD2 aligns across 12 bases. J lost 6 bases, V lost 4 bases, and 7 bases had no gene match. This CDR3 spans 16 amino acids. CDR1 and CDR2 (germline): MGHDK, SYGVNS. The DNA of the CDR3 is TGTGCCAGCAGTGGAGGGCTAGCGGGGGGGCTCAATGAGCAGTTCTTC. The encoded protein is CASSGGLAGGLNEQFF.

This rearrangement joins TRBV27 to TRBJ2-3, with 7 positions matching TRBD2. Trimming removed 4 bases from V and 2 bases from J; junction bases left unmatched: 6. The V gene's germline CDR1 is MNHEY and CDR2 SMNVEV (reference sequence). CDR3 size: 15 residues. CDR3 sequence: CASSSGGSATDTQYF. The CDR3 DNA reads TGTGCCAGCAGTTCCGGGGGGTCAGCCACAGATACGCAGTATTTT.

This chain uses TRBV15 with TRBJ1-2, with D possibly TRBD1 on 5 matching bases. This CDR3 is built from 17 residues. V lost 0 bases, J lost 2 bases, and 16 bases lay in between. In germline, CDR1 is LNHNV, CDR2 YYDKDF (reference sequence). The CDR3 DNA reads as TGTGCCACCAGCAGAGATCACGCATCGACAGCCAACTATGGCTACACCTTC. Its protein product is CATSRDHASTANYGYTF.

The chain is built from TRBV11-3 and TRBJ2-3, with TRBD1 as a possible D gene (5 bases). Germline assignment: CDR1 SGHNT and CDR2 YENEEA. The V end lost 5 bases, the J end lost 5 bases, and 17 bases lay between the germline ends. The CDR3 has 15 residues. The CDR3 DNA is TGTGCCAGCAGCCATGGACATCTTAGGGGAGATACGCAGTATTTT. It translates to CASSHGHLRGDTQYF. The full variable domain, completed using reference TRBV11-3 and TRBJ2-3, is EAGVVQSPRYKIIEKKQPVAFWCNPISGHNTLYWYLQNLGQGPELLIRYENEEAVDDSQLPKDRFSAERLKGVDSTLKIQPAELGDSAVYLCASSHGHLRGDTQYFGPGTRLTVL.

The J gene is TRBJ2-5, the V gene TRBV5-1, with 9 positions matching TRBD2. The ends lost 2 bases at V and 2 bases at J; junction bases unmatched: 7. The CDR3 length is 16 residues. CDR1 SGHRS and CDR2 YFSETQ come from the germline V gene. Here the CDR3 DNA reads TGCGCCAGCAGCTTTCAGCTAGCGGGGAATCAAGAGACCCAGTACTTC. Its protein product is CASSFQLAGNQETQYF.

The chain has TRBV7-8 and TRBJ1-5, with TRBD1 as a possible D gene (5 bases). The germline V and J ends were trimmed by 5 bases and 0 bases, with 8 bases remaining between them. The germline V gene has CDR1 SGHVS and CDR2 FQNEAQ. The CDR3 consists of 14 residues. CDR3 DNA: TGTGCCAGCAGCGGGGCTTATAGCAATCAGCCCCAGCATTTT. It yields the protein CASSGAYSNQPQHF.

This chain joins TRBV2 and TRBJ1-6; D is unresolved. This CDR3 is built from 15 residues. CDR1 is SNHLY and CDR2 is FYNNEI in the germline V gene. V dropped 5 bases and J dropped 4 bases, with 12 bases sitting between them. The CDR3 region is CASSYGGRYNSPLHF. CDR3 nucleotide sequence: TGTGCCAGCAGTTATGGCGGAAGATATAATTCACCCCTCCACTTT.